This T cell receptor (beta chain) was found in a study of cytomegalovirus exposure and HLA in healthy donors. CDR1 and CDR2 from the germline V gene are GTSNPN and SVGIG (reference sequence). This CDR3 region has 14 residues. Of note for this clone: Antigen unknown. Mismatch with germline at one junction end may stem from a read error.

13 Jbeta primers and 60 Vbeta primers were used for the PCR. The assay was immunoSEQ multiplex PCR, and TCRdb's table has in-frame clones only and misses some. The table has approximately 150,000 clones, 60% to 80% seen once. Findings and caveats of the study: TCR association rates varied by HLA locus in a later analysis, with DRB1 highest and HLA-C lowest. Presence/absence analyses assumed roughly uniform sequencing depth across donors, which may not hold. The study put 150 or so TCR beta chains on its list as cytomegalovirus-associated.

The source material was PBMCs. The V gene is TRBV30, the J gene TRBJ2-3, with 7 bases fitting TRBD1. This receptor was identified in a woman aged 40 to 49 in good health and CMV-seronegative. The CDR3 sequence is CAWSADFPGTEGDF. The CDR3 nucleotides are TGTGCCTGGAGTGCCGACTTCCCAGGGACAGAGGGGGATTTT. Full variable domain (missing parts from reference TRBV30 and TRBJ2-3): SQTIHQWPATLVQPVGSPLSLECTVEGTSNPNLYWYRQAAGRGLQLLFYSVGIGQISSEVPQNLSASRPQDRQFILSSKKLLLSDSGFYLCAWSADFPGTEGDFGPGTRLTVL.